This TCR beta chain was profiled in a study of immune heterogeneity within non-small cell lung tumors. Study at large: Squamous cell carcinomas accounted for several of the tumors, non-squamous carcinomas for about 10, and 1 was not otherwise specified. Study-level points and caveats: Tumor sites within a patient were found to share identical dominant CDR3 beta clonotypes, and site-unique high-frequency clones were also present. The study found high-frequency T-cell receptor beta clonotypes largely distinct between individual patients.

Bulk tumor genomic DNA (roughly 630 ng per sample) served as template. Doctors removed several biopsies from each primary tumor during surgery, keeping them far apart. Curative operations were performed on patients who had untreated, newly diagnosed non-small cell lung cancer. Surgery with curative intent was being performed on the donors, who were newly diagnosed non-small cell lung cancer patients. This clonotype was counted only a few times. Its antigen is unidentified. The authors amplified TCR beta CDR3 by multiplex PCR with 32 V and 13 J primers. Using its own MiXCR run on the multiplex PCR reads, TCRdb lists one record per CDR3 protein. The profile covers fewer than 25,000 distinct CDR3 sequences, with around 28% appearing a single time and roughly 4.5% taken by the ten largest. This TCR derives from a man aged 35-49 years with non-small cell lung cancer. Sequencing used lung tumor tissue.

The CDR3: CASSAARAGGETQYF. The CDR3 coding sequence is TGTGCCAGTAGTGCCGCCCGAGCGGGGGGAGAGACCCAGTACTTC. The chain couples TRBV19 to TRBJ2-5; 9 nucleotides align to TRBD2. The germline gives CDR1 LNHDA, CDR2 SQIVND (reference sequence). The length of the CDR3 is 15 residues. Trimming cost V 5 bases and J 4 bases; bases outside gene matches: 8.